What follows are 22 T cell receptor beta chains derived from one specimen sequenced in a study of long-term antiretroviral therapy in people with HIV. Researchers ran immunoSEQ v3.0 at survey level. The protocol was immunoSEQ multiplex PCR, while the TCRdb copy is restricted to in-frame clones and leaves out a portion. The sample carries 18,000 or so clones, about three quarters recorded once. The specimen was unsorted PBMCs, collected at the start of antiretroviral therapy, before treatment. These receptors all stem from a woman aged 40 to 55 with HIV.

The chain couples TRBV4-1 to TRBJ2-1; tentative D call: TRBD1 (5 bases). CDR3 size: 13 residues. Germline CDR1 is MGHRA and CDR2 is YSYEKL. V dropped 6 bases and J dropped 8 bases, with 14 bases sitting between them. CDR3 in amino acids: CASRGWEGDEQFF. The CDR3 DNA reads as TGCGCCAGCAGGGGGTGGGAAGGGGATGAGCAGTTCTTC.

The chain links TRBV7-9 to TRBJ1-2; no clear D. CDR3 length equals 16 residues. Germline CDR1 SEHNR, CDR2 FQNEAQ (reference sequence). The V end was cut by 7 bases, the J end by 6 bases, with 24 bases between. The CDR3 spells CASTTPEGEGFHGYTF. In DNA, the CDR3 is TGTGCCAGCACCACCCCAGAGGGAGAGGGTTTTCATGGCTACACCTTC. The variable domain in full, completed from reference TRBV7-9 and TRBJ1-2, reads DTGVSQNPRHKITKRGQNVTFRCDPISEHNRLYWYRQTLGQGPEFLTYFQNEAQLEKSRLLSDRFSAERPKGSFSTLEIQRTEQGDSAMYLCASTTPEGEGFHGYTFGSGTRLTVV.

This clone was observed a few times. The chain has TRBV7-2 and TRBJ1-1, with D maybe TRBD1 (6 bases). In germline, CDR1 is SGHTA, CDR2 FQGNSA. The CDR3 runs 15 residues. Trimming took 1 base from V and 1 from J, leaving 10 bases between them. The CDR3: CASSLEGGPNTEAFF. CDR3 DNA: TGTGCCAGCAGCTTAGAGGGGGGACCGAACACTGAAGCTTTCTTT.

The rearrangement uses TRBV5-1 and TRBJ2-2; TRBD1 is a possible D gene (6 bases). From germline, CDR1 is SGHRS and CDR2 YFSETQ. The CDR3 loop spans 16 amino acids. The V gene lost 0 bases and the J gene lost 5 bases, with 14 bases spanning the gap. CDR3 DNA sequence: TGCGCCAGCAGCTTGGTGAGGGGGTTAGGAACCGGGGAGCTGTTTTTT. Its protein is CASSLVRGLGTGELFF.

The chain has TRBV2 and TRBJ1-3; D is possibly TRBD1 (5 bases). Germline loops: CDR1 SNHLY, CDR2 FYNNEI. This CDR3 has 17 amino acids. The germline V and J ends were trimmed by 4 bases and 0 bases, with 16 bases remaining between them. CDR3 nucleotides: TGTGCCAGCAGTGGGGCCGAAGGGGTTCTCTCTGGAAACACCATATATTTT. Its translation is CASSGAEGVLSGNTIYF.

The V call is TRBV4-2, the J call TRBJ2-1; 8 bases match TRBD2. Unmatched junction bases numbered 2, after V lost 0 bases and J lost 4 bases. Looked up from germline, CDR1 is LGHNA and CDR2 is YNFKEQ. The CDR3 runs 15 residues. CDR3 DNA sequence: TGTGCCAGCAGCCAAGAGGCGGGGGGATACAATGAGCAGTTCTTC. Translating it yields CASSQEAGGYNEQFF.

The chain joins TRBV2 to TRBJ2-2; 7 nucleotides match TRBD2. V lost 4 bases and J lost 0; bases outside the gene matches: 2. Per germline, CDR1 SNHLY and CDR2 FYNNEI. This CDR3 spans 15 amino acids. CDR3 region: CASSAGGANTGELFF. The CDR3 nucleotides read TGTGCCAGCAGTGCGGGGGGAGCGAACACCGGGGAGCTGTTTTTT.

The chain employs TRBV19 and TRBJ1-1, with TRBD1 matching 10 bases. The CDR3 totals 17 residues. Germline V gene data show CDR1 as LNHDA and CDR2 as SQIVND (reference sequence). J was trimmed by 0 bases and V by 7 bases; bases with no gene match: 11. CDR3: CASTQIRDRGMNTEAFF. For the CDR3, the DNA is TGTGCCAGTACCCAAATCCGGGACAGGGGCATGAACACTGAAGCTTTCTTT.

In DNA form, the CDR3 reads TGTGCCAGCAGCACCGGCGGGGCTGGGGCCAACGTCCTGACTTTC. Translation: CASSTGGAGANVLTF. The chain carries TRBV28 and TRBJ2-6; possibly TRBD2 for D (6 bases). The V gene lost 6 bases and the J gene lost 2 bases, with 11 bases spanning the gap. Looked up from germline, CDR1 is MDHEN and CDR2 is SYDVKM. The CDR3 extends over 15 amino acids.

The chain links TRBV23-1 to TRBJ1-1; perhaps TRBD1 as D (5 bases). TRBV23-1 falls under the ORF class, with uncertain function. Trimming took 2 bases from V and 4 from J, leaving 17 bases between them. The CDR3 covers 16 residues. CDR3 nucleotides: TGCGCCAGCAGTCAACCTCCGGGACCCTTCTTCACTGAAGCTTTCTTT. Translation: CASSQPPGPFFTEAFF.

J is TRBJ2-2 and V is TRBV11-1; D unclear. Germline lookup yields CDR1 SGHAT and CDR2 FQDESV (reference sequence). The CDR3 totals 16 residues. V gave up 3 bases and J gave up 0 bases, with 11 bases separating them. The CDR3 nucleotides read TGTGCCAGCAGCTTCTCAGTGGTCGCGAACACCGGGGAGCTGTTTTTT. Its protein product is CASSFSVVANTGELFF. The complete variable domain, with remaining parts taken from reference TRBV11-1 and TRBJ2-2, reads EAEVAQSPRYKITEKSQAVAFWCDPISGHATLYWYRQILGQGPELLVQFQDESVVDDSQLPKDRFSAERLKGVDSTLKIQPAELGDSAMYLCASSFSVVANTGELFFGEGSRLTVL.

The CDR3 reads CASSLGVRQQETQYF. The CDR3 DNA sequence: TGTGCCAGCAGCTTAGGGGTTAGGCAGCAAGAGACCCAGTACTTC. The chain employs TRBV7-2 and TRBJ2-5; D gene uncertain. Germline V gives CDR1 SGHTA, CDR2 FQGNSA. This CDR3 has 15 residues. Between the trimmed V and J ends, which lost 1 base and 2 bases, there was a span of 11 bases. The full variable domain, rest sourced from reference TRBV7-2 and TRBJ2-5, is GAGVSQSPSNKVTEKGKDVELRCDPISGHTALYWYRQSLGQGLEFLIYFQGNSAPDKSGLPSDRFSAERTGGSVSTLTIQRTQQEDSAVYLCASSLGVRQQETQYFGPGTRLLVL.

The chain couples TRBV29-1 to TRBJ2-1, with TRBD1 as a possible D gene (6 bases). The ends were cut back, 4 bases at V and 8 bases at J, with 9 bases in the middle. The CDR3 totals 11 residues. Germline-derived CDR1 and CDR2 are SQVTM and ANQGSEA. The CDR3 region has the DNA TGCAGCGTTGCACAGGGTTATGAGCAGTTCTTC. It yields the protein CSVAQGYEQFF.

The chain employs TRBV6-5 and TRBJ1-1; TRBD1 might be the D (6 bases). The CDR3 has 15 residues. Trimming pared 4 bases from V and 12 bases from J, leaving 24 bases between. Germline CDR1 MNHEY, CDR2 SVGAGI. The CDR3 is CASSSDSLAGANTFF. CDR3 DNA sequence: TGTGCCAGCAGTTCCGACTCATTGGCGGGGGCAAATACTTTCTTT.

CDR3 bases: TGTGCCAGCAGCCGGACAGGGTCTGGAAACACCATATATTTT. Amino acids: CASSRTGSGNTIYF. The gene calls are TRBV7-8 and TRBJ1-3; 8 nucleotides line up with TRBD1. Germline assignment: CDR1 SGHVS and CDR2 FQNEAQ. Trimming at V came to 5 bases and at J to 1 base, leaving 1 base not matched to a gene. CDR3 length equals 14 residues.

V gene TRBV2 combines with J gene TRBJ1-2; D might be TRBD1 (5 bases). The ends were cut back, 6 bases at V and 8 bases at J, with 13 bases in the middle. Germline V CDR1 and CDR2: SNHLY, FYNNEI. The CDR3 covers 12 residues. CDR3 coding DNA: TGTGCCAGCAGGGTTGGGACGGTCGGCTACACCTTC. Protein product: CASRVGTVGYTF.

Notes on this clone: One junction end does not reproduce the germline sequence, and a read error may be involved. The chain recombines TRBV29-1 with TRBJ1-1, with 8 bases aligning to TRBD1. CDR3 length equals 14 residues. Germline V gene data show CDR1 as SQVTM and CDR2 as ANQGSEA. In nucleotides, the CDR3 is TGCAGCGTTCTGACGGACAGGGTAGACACTGAAGCTCTCTTT. This sequence encodes CSVLTDRVDTEALF.

In its sample, this clone is medium-sized. The chain joins TRBV7-6 to TRBJ1-1, with TRBD1 matching over 10 bases. The CDR3 is 15 residues long. V dropped 5 bases and J dropped 1; count of bases not matched to a gene: 4. Germline lookup yields CDR1 SGHVS and CDR2 FNYEAQ. CDR3 residues: CASSRDRGTNTEAFF. DNA of the CDR3: TGTGCCAGCAGCCGGGACAGGGGTACGAACACTGAAGCTTTCTTT. The full variable domain, completed using reference TRBV7-6 and TRBJ1-1, is GAGVSQSPRYKVTKRGQDVALRCDPISGHVSLYWYRQALGQGPEFLTYFNYEAQQDKSGLPNDRFSAERPEGSISTLTIQRTEQRDSAMYRCASSRDRGTNTEAFFGQGTRLTVV.

The V and J genes are TRBV12-2 and TRBJ2-2. TRBV12-2 is deemed a pseudogene. The CDR3 is made up of 17 amino acids. CDR3: CASRLEGRSPNTGELFF. DNA of the CDR3: TGTGCAAGTCGCTTAGAGGGTCGTTCCCCGAACACCGGGGAGCTGTTTTTT.

The rearrangement uses TRBV6-5 and TRBJ2-7; 8 nucleotides agree with TRBD2. After removal of 6 bases from V and 0 bases from J, the junction contained 7 bases not matched to a gene. CDR1 is MNHEY and CDR2 is SVGAGI in the germline V gene. The CDR3 is made up of 15 amino acids. The CDR3 loop is CASRTPGGTSYEQYF. The CDR3 nucleotides are TGTGCCAGCAGGACCCCGGGAGGGACCTCCTACGAGCAGTACTTC.

The CDR3 nucleotides are TGTGCCAGCAGCGTAGGGACAGGGAGGGTCGAGCAGTACTTC. It translates to CASSVGTGRVEQYF. The chain carries TRBV9 and TRBJ2-7; maybe TRBD1 (8 bases). With 0 bases removed from V and 6 bases from J, the gap between germline ends came to 13 bases. Germline-derived CDR1 and CDR2 are SGDLS and YYNGEE. There are 14 residues in the CDR3.

This clone was seen a handful of times. J is TRBJ2-5 and V is TRBV2; D gene unclear. V was cut by 6 bases and J by 1 base, with 6 bases left in between. The CDR3 has 12 amino acids. Germline V gene data show CDR1 as SNHLY and CDR2 as FYNNEI. Written as DNA, the CDR3 is TGTGCCAGCAGGGTGGCCCAAGAGACCCAGTACTTC. Residues: CASRVAQETQYF. The variable domain in full, completed from reference TRBV2 and TRBJ2-5, reads EPEVTQTPSHQVTQMGQEVILRCVPISNHLYFYWYRQILGQKVEFLVSFYNNEISEKSEIFDDQFSVERPDGSNFTLKIRSTKLEDSAMYFCASRVAQETQYFGPGTRLLVL.